The 21 T cell receptor beta chains reported below all come from one sample, sequenced in a study of shared clonotypes between healthy human individuals. Profiling relied on immunoSEQ multiplex PCR, and the TCRdb table lists in-frame clones only, not all of them. The table lists approximately 1,000,000 clones, around three quarters of them singletons. The sequenced sample was memory CD4+ T cells from PBMCs. Regarding subset: CD45RA-negative fraction. The receptor set was obtained from a man between 18 and 35 years old in good health. Some clones in this sample may be carry-over from other donors' samples.

The chain links TRBV5-1 to TRBJ2-1, with D uncertain. Trimming pared 1 base from V and 3 bases from J, leaving 8 bases between. Germline lookup yields CDR1 SGHRS and CDR2 YFSETQ. The CDR3 runs 14 residues. The CDR3 DNA is TGCGCCAGCAGCTTGCTCGGCGGCTACAATGAGCAGTTCTTC. Its protein product is CASSLLGGYNEQFF.

The chain is built from TRBV6-9 and TRBJ2-7, with TRBD2 as a possible D gene (7 bases). CDR1 and CDR2 from the germline V gene are MNHGY and SVAAGI. The CDR3 covers 18 residues. The V end was cut by 4 bases, the J end by 3 bases, with 25 bases between. As DNA, the CDR3 is TGTGCCAGCAGTTGCGCTGAGGCTAGCGGAGAGGGGGTCTACGAGCAGTACTTC. Its translation: CASSCAEASGEGVYEQYF.

The gene calls are TRBV29-1 and TRBJ2-5; possible D gene TRBD2, 6 bases. With 6 bases removed from V and 5 bases from J, the gap between germline ends came to 13 bases. The V gene's germline CDR1 is SQVTM and CDR2 ANQGSEA. The CDR3 spans 12 residues. DNA for the CDR3: TGCAGCGTCTACGGGGGTCCGGAGACCCAGTACTTC. This gives the protein CSVYGGPETQYF.

The chain links TRBV5-1 to TRBJ2-1; D is perhaps TRBD1 or TRBD2 (6 bases each). This CDR3 contains 15 residues. CDR1 and CDR2 (germline): SGHRS, YFSETQ. Trimming took off 0 bases at V and 4 bases at J, with 11 bases between the two ends. In DNA, the CDR3 is TGCGCCAGCAGCTTGGAGTGGGGGGCTTACAATGAGCAGTTCTTC. Protein: CASSLEWGAYNEQFF.

The chain employs TRBV18 and TRBJ1-1; tentatively, D is TRBD1 (5 bases). The CDR3 runs 13 residues. The ends were cut back, 6 bases at V and 3 bases at J, with 11 bases in the middle. Germline-derived CDR1 and CDR2 are KGHSH and LQKENI. In DNA, the CDR3 is TGTGCCAGCTCTCAGGGCCTTTACACTGAAGCTTTCTTT. This sequence encodes CASSQGLYTEAFF.

The chain recombines TRBV6-5 with TRBJ2-5, with D possibly matching TRBD1 (5 bases). Per germline, CDR1 MNHEY and CDR2 SVGAGI. V lost 2 bases to trimming and J lost 5 bases, with 15 bases between them. This CDR3 comprises 15 residues. Written as DNA, the CDR3 is TGTGCCAGCAGTTACACCAGGGTTTCCGGGGAGACCCAGTACTTC. Protein: CASSYTRVSGETQYF.

This chain connects TRBV5-1 to TRBJ1-4, with D perhaps TRBD1 (5 bases). V gave up 4 bases and J gave up 6 bases, with 10 bases separating them. This CDR3 spans 13 amino acids. The V gene's germline CDR1 is SGHRS and CDR2 YFSETQ. CDR3 amino acids: CASSGQGYEKLFF. The CDR3 coding sequence is TGCGCCAGCAGCGGGCAGGGCTATGAAAAACTGTTTTTT.

The chain has TRBV7-2 and TRBJ1-2, with D unclear. CDR1 is SGHTA and CDR2 is FQGNSA in the germline V gene. Trimming stripped 1 base from V and 0 bases from J, with 6 bases between. The CDR3 is made up of 14 amino acids. The chain's CDR3 is CASSLGVSNYGYTF. The CDR3 DNA follows: TGTGCCAGCAGCTTAGGGGTGTCTAACTATGGCTACACCTTC.

The chain links TRBV5-1 to TRBJ2-3; 7 bases are a match to TRBD2. V trimming: 6 bases; J trimming: 6 bases; junction bases outside the gene matches: 7. Germline CDR1 SGHRS, CDR2 YFSETQ. The CDR3 sequence is 13 residues long. CDR3 nucleotides: TGCGCCAGCAAGGAGTTGGGAGGGGATACGCAGTATTTT. This translates into CASKELGGDTQYF.

The CDR3 is CAWKVRGGRRETQYF. The CDR3 nucleotides are TGTGCCTGGAAGGTGCGGGGCGGGAGGCGGGAGACCCAGTACTTC. The J gene is TRBJ2-5, the V gene TRBV30; 8 bases align to TRBD2. V shed 4 bases, J shed 5 bases, and the junction held 12 bases outside the gene matches. The germline V gene has CDR1 GTSNPN and CDR2 SVGIG (reference sequence). The CDR3 loop spans 15 amino acids.

The chain employs TRBV28 and TRBJ1-1, with 8 bases matching TRBD1. V shed 6 bases, J shed 5 bases, and the junction held 11 bases outside the gene matches. The CDR3 sequence is 15 residues long. Germline CDR1 reads MDHEN; CDR2 reads SYDVKM. The CDR3 bases are TGTGCCAGCAGAGCGGCCGGACAGGGTTTTACTGAAGCTTTCTTT. This encodes CASRAAGQGFTEAFF.

J is TRBJ2-5 and V is TRBV5-1; 10 bases match TRBD1. The CDR3 runs 17 residues. Germline CDR1 and CDR2: SGHRS and YFSETQ. The V and J ends lost 0 bases and 4 bases, in that order; junction bases with no gene match: 9. The CDR3 nucleotides are TGCGCCAGCAGCTTGGCCCGACAGGGGGCGGGTAGAGAGACCCAGTACTTC. Protein product: CASSLARQGAGRETQYF.

The gene calls are TRBV4-1 and TRBJ1-5; a weak D match, TRBD1 (6 bases). Deletions cut 0 bases from V and 6 bases from J, with 15 bases between. Germline CDR1 and CDR2: MGHRA and YSYEKL. The CDR3 is 16 amino acids. The CDR3 sequence: CASSQEVREGGQPQHF. In nucleotides, the CDR3 is TGCGCCAGCAGCCAAGAAGTCCGGGAAGGGGGTCAGCCCCAGCATTTT.

The chain recombines TRBV7-2 with TRBJ2-1; possibly TRBD1 for D (6 bases). The CDR3 is made up of 17 amino acids. V gave up 1 base and J gave up 2 bases, with 15 bases separating them. Germline loops: CDR1 SGHTA, CDR2 FQGNSA. In DNA form, the CDR3 reads TGTGCCAGCAGCTTAGAGAGCGGACAGCCTACCTACAATGAGCAGTTCTTC. It encodes CASSLESGQPTYNEQFF.

CDR3: CASSLNGGKHGYTF. For the CDR3, the DNA is TGTGCCAGCAGTTTAAATGGGGGAAAGCATGGCTACACCTTC. The chain is built from TRBV27 and TRBJ1-2; maybe TRBD1 (5 bases). CDR3 size: 14 residues. Looked up from germline, CDR1 is MNHEY and CDR2 is SMNVEV (reference sequence). V was pared by 2 bases and J by 6 bases, with 13 bases between.

The chain uses TRBV11-2 and TRBJ2-1, with D perhaps matching TRBD1 (6 bases). Germline-derived CDR1 and CDR2 are SGHAT and FQNNGV. Trimming left V 5 bases short and J 0 bases short, with 20 bases between. The CDR3 extends over 18 amino acids. The CDR3 reads CASSPRPPADSSYNEQFF. DNA of the CDR3: TGTGCCAGCAGCCCCCGCCCCCCAGCGGACAGCTCCTACAATGAGCAGTTCTTC.

Turning to this clone: This may be a read error, as it is one base from a much larger clone. The V and J genes are TRBV6-6 and TRBJ2-5; D call uncertain. Deletions cut 4 bases from V and 3 bases from J, with 3 bases between. CDR3 length: 11 residues. Germline-derived CDR1 and CDR2 are MNHNY and SVGAGI (reference sequence). The CDR3 region has the DNA TGTGCCAGCAGTTCGGAAGAGACCCAGTACTTC. Translated: CASSSEETQYF.

The V gene is TRBV27, the J gene TRBJ2-7; weak D call: TRBD2 (6 bases). This CDR3 is built from 14 residues. The germline V gene encodes CDR1 MNHEY and CDR2 SMNVEV (reference sequence). V was shortened by 8 bases and J by 1 base, with 15 bases between the two germline ends. CDR3 in amino acids: CASWGDALSYEQYF. The CDR3 DNA is TGTGCCAGCTGGGGGGACGCACTTTCCTACGAGCAGTACTTC.

This CDR3 reads CASSFGLGDTDTQYF. CDR3 DNA: TGTGCCAGCAGCTTCGGACTAGGGGACACAGATACGCAGTATTTT. The chain is built from TRBV7-9 and TRBJ2-3; 7 positions match TRBD2. Germline lookup yields CDR1 SEHNR and CDR2 FQNEAQ (reference sequence). The ends lost 3 bases at V and 2 bases at J; junction bases unmatched: 5. CDR3 size: 15 residues.

V and J are TRBV5-1 and TRBJ2-3; D tentatively fits TRBD1 or TRBD2 (5 bases each). This CDR3 spans 14 amino acids. Germline V gene sequence: CDR1 SGHRS, CDR2 YFSETQ. Trimming shortened V by 7 bases and J by 0 bases, and 12 bases separated the two germline ends. The CDR3 sequence: CASDPGRSTDTQYF. For the CDR3, the DNA is TGCGCCAGCGACCCGGGACGGAGCACAGATACGCAGTATTTT.

The rearrangement joins TRBV11-2 to TRBJ2-5; D unclear. V was pared by 1 base and J by 0 bases, with 15 bases between. Germline CDR1 and CDR2: SGHAT and FQNNGV. CDR3 length: 17 amino acids. CDR3 region: CASSLARTPFYQETQYF. DNA for the CDR3: TGTGCCAGCAGCTTAGCCCGGACCCCTTTCTACCAAGAGACCCAGTACTTC.